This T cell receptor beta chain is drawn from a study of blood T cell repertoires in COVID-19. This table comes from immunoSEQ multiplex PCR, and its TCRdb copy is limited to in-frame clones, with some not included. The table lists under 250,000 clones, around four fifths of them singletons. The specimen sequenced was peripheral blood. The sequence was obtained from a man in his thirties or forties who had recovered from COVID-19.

The CDR3 spells CASSFSGGVTDTQYF. CDR3 bases: TGTGCCAGCAGCTTCAGCGGGGGGGTGACAGATACGCAGTATTTT. This chain links TRBV7-2 with TRBJ2-3; TRBD2 aligns across 10 bases. V was pared by 3 bases and J by 3 bases, with 3 bases of the junction left unmatched. CDR3 length equals 15 residues. Per the germline V gene, CDR1 is SGHTA and CDR2 is FQGNSA.